One T cell receptor (beta chain) is described in this entry. This sample stems from a study of blood T cell repertoires in COVID-19. Study details: The United States, Italy and Spain were the sources of the acute and convalescent COVID-19 samples. The cDNA or gDNA used as material had been derived from T cells, B-cell-depleted T cells, or PBMCs.

In germline, CDR1 is WSHSY, CDR2 SAAADI. After removal of 7 bases from V and 5 bases from J, the junction contained 4 bases not matched to a gene. This CDR3 has 14 residues. Generated by immunoSEQ multiplex PCR, the TCRdb table keeps only in-frame clones and is missing some. The sample lists tens of thousands of clones; less than 95% were seen once. The sequenced sample was peripheral blood. The sequence was obtained from a human donor in a cohort sampled during active COVID-19. The chain carries TRBV10-2 and TRBJ2-3, with TRBD2 identical over 12 bases. The CDR3 DNA reads TGCGCCAGCAAGACTAGCGGGAGAATAGATACGCAGTATTTT. This gives the protein CASKTSGRIDTQYF.